This T cell receptor beta chain stems from a study of blood T cell repertoires in COVID-19. Here immunoSEQ multiplex PCR was the method, and the copy in TCRdb shows in-frame clones only, minus some. The table lists about 59,000 clones, less than 85% of them singletons, with 11% to 15% in the top ten. The CDR3 covers 15 residues. The V gene lost 4 bases and the J gene lost 1 base, with 14 bases spanning the gap. The germline V gene has CDR1 SGHTA and CDR2 FQGNSA. This chain joins TRBV7-2 and TRBJ2-7; a possible D gene is TRBD1 (6 bases). Sequenced sample: peripheral blood. The clonotype originates from a woman between 65 and 79 years old with acute or convalescent COVID-19. The CDR3 region has the DNA TGTGCCAGCAGCTCACGACAGGCGTCGTCCTACGAGCAGTACTTC. This sequence encodes CASSSRQASSYEQYF.